Presented here are 18 T cell receptor beta chains from one specimen sequenced in a study of shared T cell receptors in the human thymus. The protocol was immunoSEQ multiplex PCR, while the TCRdb copy is restricted to in-frame clones and leaves out a portion. The sample lists under 850,000 clones; approximately 88% were seen once. This sample also belongs to another study, concerning human thymus T cells.

The sequenced sample was thymocytes. These TCRs come from a boy less than two years old with a congenital heart defect.

A few counts support this clone. This rearrangement joins TRBV19 to TRBJ1-4, with a tentative D call TRBD1 (6 bases). Germline CDR1 reads LNHDA; CDR2 reads SQIVND (reference sequence). The CDR3 spans 12 residues. V was trimmed by 8 bases and J by 6 bases, leaving 10 bases between them. The CDR3 sequence is CASYRVDEKLFF. In DNA, the CDR3 is TGTGCCAGTTACAGGGTAGATGAAAAACTGTTTTTT.

This chain uses TRBV6-5 with TRBJ2-7, with a tentative D call TRBD2 (6 bases). The V gene's germline CDR1 is MNHEY and CDR2 SVGAGI. Deletions cut 5 bases from V and 0 bases from J, with 14 bases between. The CDR3 has 15 residues. CDR3 sequence (DNA): TGTGCCAGCAGTCCCGGAGGGCCCTCCTCCTACGAGCAGTACTTC. As protein: CASSPGGPSSYEQYF.

The chain couples TRBV27 to TRBJ1-5; a possible D gene is TRBD1 (5 bases). Trimming stripped 5 bases from V and 3 bases from J, with 11 bases between. This CDR3 is built from 14 residues. CDR1 is MNHEY and CDR2 is SMNVEV in the germline V gene (reference sequence). The CDR3 nucleotides are TGTGCCAGCAGTATCAGGGTGAACAATCAGCCCCAGCATTTT. Encoded protein: CASSIRVNNQPQHF.

The chain is built from TRBV23-1 and TRBJ1-1, with D unclear. TRBV23-1 is sorted into the ORF group, with uncertain function. Trimming left V 7 bases short and J 1 base short, with 19 bases between. This CDR3 is built from 16 residues. The CDR3 protein is CASIAQFLRGNTEAFF. The DNA for the CDR3 is TGCGCCAGCATCGCCCAATTTTTAAGAGGGAACACTGAAGCTTTCTTT.

The chain is built from TRBV20-1 and TRBJ1-1; D gene uncertain. The V end was cut by 7 bases, the J end by 1 base, with 7 bases between. The germline V gene encodes CDR1 DFQATT and CDR2 SNEGSKA (reference sequence). The CDR3 runs 11 residues. CDR3 bases: TGCAGTGGGCTAGGGAACACTGAAGCTTTCTTT. Its translation: CSGLGNTEAFF.

The chain uses TRBV7-9 and TRBJ1-3, with D tentatively TRBD1 (5 bases). Germline V gene sequence: CDR1 SEHNR, CDR2 FQNEAQ (reference sequence). V lost 5 bases to trimming and J lost 3 bases, with 11 bases between them. There are 14 residues in the CDR3. Here the CDR3 reads CASSASGNGNTIYF. CDR3 DNA sequence: TGTGCCAGCAGCGCATCAGGGAATGGAAACACCATATATTTT.

The genes are TRBV6-1 and TRBJ1-2; weak D call: TRBD1 (6 bases). The CDR3 has 14 residues. Germline loops: CDR1 MNHNS, CDR2 SASEGT. Trimming cost V 7 bases and J 4 bases, with 16 bases left between them. For the CDR3, the DNA is TGTGCCAGCACCAGAAAGGAGACAGGCTATGGCTACACCTTC. It encodes CASTRKETGYGYTF.

V is TRBV6-5 and J is TRBJ2-7, with 7 bases aligning to TRBD1. The CDR3 totals 14 residues. V shed 5 bases, J shed 4 bases, and the junction held 8 bases outside the gene matches. Germline CDR1 is MNHEY and CDR2 is SVGAGI. Written as DNA, the CDR3 is TGTGCCAGCAGTCCGGACAGGTTGGGATACGAGCAGTACTTC. This encodes CASSPDRLGYEQYF.

The V and J genes are TRBV27 and TRBJ2-1; 8 nucleotides agree with TRBD2. This CDR3 is 19 amino acids long. Trimming took 5 bases from V and 0 from J; bases not matched to a gene: 15. Germline lookup yields CDR1 MNHEY and CDR2 SMNVEV (reference sequence). For the CDR3, the DNA is TGTGCCAGCAGTCCAGGGACTAGAAGTGCGAAATACTCCTACAATGAGCAGTTCTTC. Translated: CASSPGTRSAKYSYNEQFF.

The chain uses TRBV19 and TRBJ2-3; 9 bases are a match to TRBD2. Germline CDR1 and CDR2: LNHDA and SQIVND (reference sequence). After removal of 6 bases from V and 7 bases from J, the junction contained 11 bases not matched to a gene. The CDR3 loop spans 15 amino acids. The CDR3 coding sequence is TGTGCCAGTAGCACGGCCCGGCGGGAGGGGAATACGCAGTATTTT. Translation: CASSTARREGNTQYF.

This clone was seen more than once but under ten times. This chain's CDR3 is CASSLRKLRDSEPATNEKLFF. The DNA of the CDR3 is TGTGCCAGCAGCCTCAGGAAACTCCGGGACAGCGAGCCTGCAACTAATGAAAAACTGTTTTTT. This chain links TRBV4-2 with TRBJ1-4, with 7 bases fitting TRBD1. The CDR3 runs 21 residues. Trimming cost V 4 bases and J 0 bases; bases outside gene matches: 20. CDR1 and CDR2 from the germline V gene are LGHNA and YNFKEQ.

The chain couples TRBV28 to TRBJ2-7; 9 bases are shared with TRBD1. This CDR3 comprises 14 residues. CDR1 is MDHEN and CDR2 is SYDVKM in the germline V gene. V gave up 9 bases and J gave up 5 bases; unmatched junction bases: 11. The CDR3 nucleotides read TGTGCCAGTATCCCACTCGGGACAGGGAACGAGCAGTACTTC. Its protein product is CASIPLGTGNEQYF.

V usage is TRBV2 and J usage is TRBJ2-5, with 12 positions matching TRBD1. Germline trimming cut 11 bases from V and 5 bases from J; bases unmatched to any gene: 12. CDR1 is SNHLY and CDR2 is FYNNEI in the germline V gene. The CDR3 loop spans 15 amino acids. CDR3 bases: TGTGCCCTTTGGGAGGGACAGGGGGCTCGGGAGACCCAGTACTTC. This sequence encodes CALWEGQGARETQYF.

The chain couples TRBV10-3 to TRBJ2-5; TRBD2 matches 8 bases. This CDR3 has 15 residues. The V and J ends lost 8 bases and 1 base, in that order; junction bases with no gene match: 9. The germline CDR1 and CDR2 sequences are ENHRY and SYGVKD. CDR3 DNA sequence: TGTGCCATCGCGGAGGAGCGGGAGAGCCAAGAGACCCAGTACTTC. Its translation is CAIAEERESQETQYF.

The chain uses TRBV10-3 and TRBJ1-5; D is unresolved. The germline V gene has CDR1 ENHRY and CDR2 SYGVKD. Trimming stripped 0 bases from V and 2 bases from J, with 8 bases between. The CDR3 is 15 amino acids. The CDR3 DNA is TGTGCCATCAGTGAGTCAGGGAGATGCAATCAGCCCCAGCATTTT. It specifies CAISESGRCNQPQHF.

This rearrangement joins TRBV21-1 to TRBJ2-7; the table gives TRBD2 as D, unverified against the DNA. TRBV21-1 is described as a pseudogene. The CDR3 sequence is 16 residues long. The CDR3 DNA follows: TGTGCCAGCAGCAATTGTAACTTCCTTTCTACCTACGAGCAGTACTTC. Translating gives CASSNCNFLSTYEQYF.

Here the CDR3 reads CATSRDPRRADTQYF. CDR3 nucleotide sequence: TGTGCCACCAGCAGAGATCCCCGGCGGGCTGATACGCAGTATTTT. The rearrangement uses TRBV15 and TRBJ2-3; D is possibly TRBD2 (5 bases). V lost 0 bases to trimming and J lost 6 bases, with 13 bases between them. CDR1 is LNHNV and CDR2 is YYDKDF in the germline V gene (reference sequence). CDR3 length: 15 residues.

The chain combines TRBV19 with TRBJ2-2; D is possibly TRBD2 (6 bases). V dropped 1 base and J dropped 4 bases, with 19 bases sitting between them. Germline assignment: CDR1 LNHDA and CDR2 SQIVND (reference sequence). This CDR3 contains 18 residues. CDR3 DNA sequence: TGTGCCAGTAGTATAGCTAACATCGGGGGAGAACGCACCGGGGAGCTGTTTTTT. It translates to CASSIANIGGERTGELFF.